This TCR beta chain was sequenced in a study of T-cell memory formation after mild COVID-19. In the study overall: TCR clusters were mostly confined to one donor each. Regarding the study as a whole: Detection of some responders pre-infection suggested pre-existing cross-reactive memory T cells participated. CD4+ clones that contracted lay mainly in CM and EM; CD8+ ones lay in EMRA.

Using constant-segment primers, 5'RACE produced TCR alpha and TCR beta cDNA libraries carrying sample barcodes and UMIs. MiXCR, run by TCRdb on the 5' RACE reads, gives a single entry per CDR3 protein. The sample carries 58,000 or so distinct CDR3 sequences, about a quarter recorded once. A word on this clonotype: Its specificity is unknown.

The clonotype originates from a man between 18 and 35 years old who had mild COVID-19 (a few samples of this study predate the infection). Cell type and time point are not known. Sequencing was carried out using PBMCs or a T cell subset sorted from them (not recorded which).

CDR3 region: CASSFQSPRGTGELFF. The DNA for the CDR3 is TGTGCCAGCAGTTTCCAATCTCCCAGGGGCACCGGGGAGCTGTTTTTT. The rearrangement joins TRBV27 to TRBJ2-2; D possibly corresponds to TRBD1 (6 bases). V lost 3 bases and J lost 4, with 15 bases in between. The CDR3 sequence is 16 residues long. The germline V gene has CDR1 MNHEY and CDR2 SMNVEV (reference sequence).